The T cell receptor beta chain under discussion was sequenced for a study of cytomegalovirus exposure and HLA in healthy donors. The wider study: A data release that came early held approximately 85 million unique TCRs from HLA-typed donors. General study findings and limits: Sequencing depth across donors, presence/absence analyses assumed, was roughly uniform.

Germline V gene sequence: CDR1 SGHKS, CDR2 YYEKEE (reference sequence). The CDR3 is made up of 15 amino acids. Trimming shortened V by 0 bases and J by 2 bases, and 11 bases separated the two germline ends. To note about this clone: Its specificity is unknown.

The PCR contained 60 Vbeta and 13 Jbeta primers. TCRdb's table, derived via immunoSEQ multiplex PCR, lists solely in-frame clones and lacks some. The sample records roughly 260,000 clones, 80% to 90% being singletons. Sequences were obtained from PBMCs. This clonotype was sampled from a woman aged 40 to 49 in good health and CMV-seropositive. The rearrangement joins TRBV5-5 to TRBJ1-2; D call uncertain. CDR3 nucleotide sequence: TGTGCCAGCAGCTTGGAACGGGGATCCAACTATGGCTACACCTTC. Its translation: CASSLERGSNYGYTF.